Presented here are 11 T cell receptor beta chains from one specimen sequenced in a study of OX40 agonist ivuxolimab in advanced cancers. Sequencing used immunoSEQ multiplex PCR; TCRdb keeps in-frame clones, though not all of them. Here the sample spans approximately 100,000 clones, 92% being singletons. Sequencing was performed on CD4+ or CD8+ T cells sorted from blood, taken in a trial of the OX40 agonist ivuxolimab. Every receptor here comes from an adult with an advanced solid tumor such as melanoma, head and neck, liver or kidney cancer.

This rearrangement joins TRBV5-3 to TRBJ2-3; 12 bases are shared with TRBD2. TRBV5-3 is identified as an open reading frame with a role that is uncertain. J was trimmed by 3 bases and V by 7 bases; bases with no gene match: 15. The CDR3 consists of 18 residues. CDR3 coding DNA: TGTGCCAGAGATCCCGTGACTAGCGGGGGATACTTTACAGATACGCAGTATTTT. It yields the protein CARDPVTSGGYFTDTQYF.

The rearrangement joins TRBV6-1 to TRBJ1-2; D perhaps matches TRBD1 (6 bases). Germline V gene data show CDR1 as MNHNS and CDR2 as SASEGT. The CDR3 is 13 residues long. The V end was cut by 6 bases, the J end by 1 base, with 9 bases between. The CDR3 coding sequence is TGTGCCAGCAGACAGGACAGTAACTATGGCTACACCTTC. It codes for CASRQDSNYGYTF.

The chain joins TRBV14 to TRBJ2-3; D is possibly TRBD2 (5 bases). The CDR3 length is 14 residues. CDR1 is SGHDN, CDR2 FVKESK, per germline. Trimming stripped 3 bases from V and 1 base from J, with 8 bases between. In DNA, the CDR3 is TGTGCCAGCAGCCACCAAGCGGGCACAGATACGCAGTATTTT. This translates into CASSHQAGTDTQYF.

This chain connects TRBV7-6 to TRBJ2-6; D not certain. Trimming removed 1 base at V and 4 bases at J, with 5 bases between. Germline CDR1 SGHVS, CDR2 FNYEAQ. The CDR3 covers 14 residues. In DNA form, the CDR3 reads TGTGCCAGCAGCTTAGACTACGGGGCCAACGTCCTGACTTTC. Protein product: CASSLDYGANVLTF.

The genes are TRBV6-1 and TRBJ1-1, with D uncertain. Trimming removed 4 bases at V and 3 bases at J, with 15 bases between. This CDR3 spans 15 amino acids. Germline loops: CDR1 MNHNS, CDR2 SASEGT. The CDR3 loop is CASSARVRSDTEAFF. CDR3 DNA sequence: TGTGCCAGCAGTGCCCGGGTCCGGTCTGACACTGAAGCTTTCTTT.

A single count supports this clone. V and J are TRBV5-1 and TRBJ1-2; TRBD1 matches at 9 bases. Germline V gene lookup returns CDR1 SGHRS and CDR2 YFSETQ. The V and J ends lost 0 bases and 6 bases, in that order; junction bases with no gene match: 6. The CDR3 has 15 residues. The CDR3 here is CASSLEGTGRNGYTF. The CDR3 nucleotides read TGCGCCAGCAGCTTGGAAGGGACAGGGAGGAATGGCTACACCTTC.

This chain connects TRBV6-5 to TRBJ2-7; D unresolved. The V gene's germline CDR1 is MNHEY and CDR2 SVGAGI. The CDR3 totals 14 residues. Trimming stripped 5 bases from V and 0 bases from J, with 11 bases between. DNA of the CDR3: TGTGCCAGCAGTGTTAGGGCCGCCTCCTACGAGCAGTACTTC. Translation gives CASSVRAASYEQYF.

J is TRBJ2-7 and V is TRBV6-1; a possible D gene is TRBD1 (6 bases). The germline V gene encodes CDR1 MNHNS and CDR2 SASEGT. The CDR3 has 15 residues. V lost 5 bases and J 0 bases, leaving 14 bases between the germline ends. The CDR3 DNA sequence: TGTGCCAGCAGTCCCCCCGGACAGAGCTCCTACGAGCAGTACTTC. Its translation: CASSPPGQSSYEQYF.

The rearrangement uses TRBV14 and TRBJ2-2, with D unresolved. Looked up from germline, CDR1 is SGHDN and CDR2 is FVKESK. The CDR3 has 13 residues. The ends were cut back, 4 bases at V and 7 bases at J, with 10 bases in the middle. Here the CDR3 DNA reads TGTGCCAGCAGCCTTAAAGTCGTCGGGGAGCTGTTTTTT. Encoded protein: CASSLKVVGELFF.

V is TRBV29-1 and J is TRBJ2-1; TRBD2 aligns across 10 bases. V was clipped by 5 bases and J by 12 bases; unmatched bases: 10. The CDR3 is made up of 13 amino acids. The germline V gene encodes CDR1 SQVTM and CDR2 ANQGSEA. The chain's CDR3 is CSVRTSGAPGQFF. The CDR3 nucleotides read TGCAGCGTTCGAACTAGCGGGGCCCCCGGGCAGTTCTTC.

The chain links TRBV5-5 to TRBJ2-3; D remains ambiguous. Germline CDR1 SGHKS, CDR2 YYEKEE (reference sequence). Trimming shortened V by 7 bases and J by 0 bases, and 6 bases separated the two germline ends. This CDR3 is built from 12 residues. The CDR3 region is CASGASTDTQYF. In DNA form, the CDR3 reads TGTGCCAGCGGAGCTAGCACAGATACGCAGTATTTT.